This T cell receptor (beta chain) was sequenced in a study of long-term antiretroviral therapy in people with HIV. The CDR3 is 15 residues long. CDR1 is KGHSH, CDR2 LQKENI, per germline. The V end was cut by 3 bases, the J end by 0 bases, with 12 bases between. Assay version v3.0 of immunoSEQ was used, and it was run at survey level. Repertoires were generated with immunoSEQ multiplex PCR, while TCRdb's copy carries only in-frame clones and drops some. The sample carries tens of thousands of clones, less than 90% recorded once. Cryopreserved PBMC samples of roughly 1-10 million cells were used for DNA extraction.

The chain joins TRBV18 to TRBJ2-7; D gene ambiguous. The receptor comes from a man between 45 and 60 years old with HIV. The source material was unsorted PBMCs, sampled 2 years after starting antiretroviral therapy. CDR3 loop: CASSPVTYSSYEQYF. Here the CDR3 DNA reads TGTGCCAGCTCACCGGTAACCTATAGCTCCTACGAGCAGTACTTC. The whole variable domain, remainder taken from reference TRBV18 and TRBJ2-7, is NAGVMQNPRHLVRRRGQEARLRCSPMKGHSHVYWYRQLPEEGLKFMVYLQKENIIDESGMPKERFSAEFPKEGPSILRIQQVVRGDSAAYFCASSPVTYSSYEQYFGPGTRLTVT.